This T cell receptor (beta chain) was captured by sequencing in a study of cytomegalovirus exposure and HLA in healthy donors. Study overall: From about 200 million T cells, an earlier analysis saw 117 million unique TCR beta sequences.

The CDR3 has 10 residues. CDR1 SGHTA and CDR2 FQGNSA come from the germline V gene. Vbeta (60) and Jbeta (13) primers were used in the PCR. Clones were sequenced by immunoSEQ multiplex PCR, and TCRdb holds only the in-frame ones, with some missing. In the table there are 150,000 to 200,000 clones, over 80% of which are singletons. For this clone: Compared with germline, one end of the junction differs, possibly owing to a read error.

This clonotype originated in a woman aged 18-29 years in good health and CMV-seronegative. J is TRBJ1-2 and V is TRBV7-2; no clear D gene. Sequencing used PBMCs. The CDR3 loop is CASSFRGASF. Written as DNA, the CDR3 is TGTGCCAGCAGCTTCCGGGGTGCGTCATTC.